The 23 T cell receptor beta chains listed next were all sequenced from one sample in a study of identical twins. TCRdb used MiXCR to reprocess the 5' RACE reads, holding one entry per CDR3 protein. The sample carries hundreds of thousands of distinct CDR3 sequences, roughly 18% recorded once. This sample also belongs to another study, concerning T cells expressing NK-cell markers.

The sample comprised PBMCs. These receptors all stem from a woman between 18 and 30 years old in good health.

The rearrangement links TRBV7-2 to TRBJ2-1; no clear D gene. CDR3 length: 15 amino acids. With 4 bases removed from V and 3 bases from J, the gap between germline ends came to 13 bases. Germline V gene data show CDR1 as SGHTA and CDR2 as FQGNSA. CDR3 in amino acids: CASSSTDGVYNEQFF. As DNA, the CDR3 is TGTGCCAGCAGCTCTACGGACGGCGTCTACAATGAGCAGTTCTTC.

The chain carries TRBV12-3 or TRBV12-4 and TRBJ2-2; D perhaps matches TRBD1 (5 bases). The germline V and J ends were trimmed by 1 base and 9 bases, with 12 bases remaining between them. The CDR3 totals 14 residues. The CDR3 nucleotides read TGTGCCAGCAGTTTAGAGGCGACAGATCGGGAGCTGTTTTTT. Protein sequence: CASSLEATDRELFF.

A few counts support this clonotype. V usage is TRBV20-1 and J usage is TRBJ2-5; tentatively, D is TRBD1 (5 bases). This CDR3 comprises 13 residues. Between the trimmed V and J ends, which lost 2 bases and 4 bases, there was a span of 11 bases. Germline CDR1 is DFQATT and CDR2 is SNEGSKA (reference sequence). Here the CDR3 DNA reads TGCAGTGCTAGATTCCAGGGTAGAGAGACCCAGTACTTC. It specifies CSARFQGRETQYF.

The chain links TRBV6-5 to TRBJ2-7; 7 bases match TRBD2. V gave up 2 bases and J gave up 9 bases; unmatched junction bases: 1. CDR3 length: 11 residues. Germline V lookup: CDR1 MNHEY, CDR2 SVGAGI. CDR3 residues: CASSYPGGQYF. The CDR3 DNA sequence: TGTGCCAGCAGTTACCCGGGGGGGCAGTACTTC.

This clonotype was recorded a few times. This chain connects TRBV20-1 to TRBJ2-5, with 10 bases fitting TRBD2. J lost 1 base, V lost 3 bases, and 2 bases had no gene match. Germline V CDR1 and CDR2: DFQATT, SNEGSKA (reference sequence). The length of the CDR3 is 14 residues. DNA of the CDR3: TGCAGTGCTAGGGGACTAGCGACCCAAGAGACCCAGTACTTC. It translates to CSARGLATQETQYF.

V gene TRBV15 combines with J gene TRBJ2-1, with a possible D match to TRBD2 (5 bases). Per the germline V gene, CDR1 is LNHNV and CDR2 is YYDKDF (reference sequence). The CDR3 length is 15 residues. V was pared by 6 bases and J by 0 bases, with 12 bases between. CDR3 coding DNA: TGTGCCACCAGTATAGCGAATCCCTCCTACAATGAGCAGTTCTTC. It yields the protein CATSIANPSYNEQFF.

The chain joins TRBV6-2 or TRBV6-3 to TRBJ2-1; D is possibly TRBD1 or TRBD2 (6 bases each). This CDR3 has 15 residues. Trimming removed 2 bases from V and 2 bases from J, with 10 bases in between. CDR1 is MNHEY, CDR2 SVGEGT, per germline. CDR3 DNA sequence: TGTGCCAGCAGTTACCCGCGGGACACCTACAATGAGCAGTTCTTC. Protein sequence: CASSYPRDTYNEQFF.

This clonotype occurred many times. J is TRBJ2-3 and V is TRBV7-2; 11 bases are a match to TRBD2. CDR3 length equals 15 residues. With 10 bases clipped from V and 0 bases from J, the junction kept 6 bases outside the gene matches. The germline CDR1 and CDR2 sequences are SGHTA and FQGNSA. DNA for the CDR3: TGTGCCACATTAGCGGGAGGGTTCAGCACAGATACGCAGTATTTT. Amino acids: CATLAGGFSTDTQYF.

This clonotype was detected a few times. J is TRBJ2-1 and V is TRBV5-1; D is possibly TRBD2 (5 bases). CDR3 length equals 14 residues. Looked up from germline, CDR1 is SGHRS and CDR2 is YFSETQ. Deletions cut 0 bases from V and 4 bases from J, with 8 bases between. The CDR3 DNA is TGCGCCAGCAGCTTGGGTAGCGAGTACAATGAGCAGTTCTTC. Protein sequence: CASSLGSEYNEQFF.

This CDR3 is CASSWGQWNTEAFF. CDR3 DNA sequence: TGTGCCAGCAGCTGGGGACAGTGGAACACTGAAGCTTTCTTT. The chain links TRBV5-5 to TRBJ1-1; 7 bases match TRBD1. J was trimmed by 1 base and V by 3 bases; bases with no gene match: 3. The CDR3 length is 14 residues. The germline gives CDR1 SGHKS, CDR2 YYEKEE (reference sequence).

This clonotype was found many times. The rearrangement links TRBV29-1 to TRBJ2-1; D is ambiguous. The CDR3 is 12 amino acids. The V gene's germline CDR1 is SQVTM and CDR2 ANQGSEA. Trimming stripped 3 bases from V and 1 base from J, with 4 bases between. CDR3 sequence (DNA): TGCAGCGTTGATCGGTCCTACAATGAGCAGTTCTTC. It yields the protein CSVDRSYNEQFF.

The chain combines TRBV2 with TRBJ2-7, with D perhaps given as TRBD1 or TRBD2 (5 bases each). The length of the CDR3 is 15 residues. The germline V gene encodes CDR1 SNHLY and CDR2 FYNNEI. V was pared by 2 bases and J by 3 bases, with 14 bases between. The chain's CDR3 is CASSEPRGFNYEQYF. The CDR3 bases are TGTGCCAGCAGTGAACCACGGGGCTTTAACTACGAGCAGTACTTC.

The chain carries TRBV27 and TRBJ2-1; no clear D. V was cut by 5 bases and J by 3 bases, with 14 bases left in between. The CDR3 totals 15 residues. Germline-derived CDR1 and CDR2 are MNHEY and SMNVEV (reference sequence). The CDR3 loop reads CASSSAEIGYNEQFF. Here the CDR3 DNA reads TGTGCCAGCAGTAGCGCGGAGATCGGCTACAATGAGCAGTTCTTC.

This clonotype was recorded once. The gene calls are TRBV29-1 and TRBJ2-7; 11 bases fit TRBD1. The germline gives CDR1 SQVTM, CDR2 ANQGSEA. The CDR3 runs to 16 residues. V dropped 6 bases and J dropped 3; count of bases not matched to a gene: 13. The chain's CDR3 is CSVVPRDRGKDYEQYF. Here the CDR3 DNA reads TGCAGCGTAGTACCCAGGGACAGGGGGAAGGACTACGAGCAGTACTTC.

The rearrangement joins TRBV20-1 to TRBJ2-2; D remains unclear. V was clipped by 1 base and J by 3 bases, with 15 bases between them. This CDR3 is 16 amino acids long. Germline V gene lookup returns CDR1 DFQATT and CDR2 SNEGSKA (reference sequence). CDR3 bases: TGCAGTGCTAGAGCACCTACCTCCTCGCACACCGGGGAGCTGTTTTTT. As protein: CSARAPTSSHTGELFF.

The CDR3: CASSLSRGNYGYTF. The CDR3, as DNA: TGCGCCAGCAGCTTGTCAAGGGGAAACTATGGCTACACCTTC. The chain combines TRBV5-1 with TRBJ1-2; D perhaps matches TRBD1 (5 bases). Germline V gene data show CDR1 as SGHRS and CDR2 as YFSETQ. The CDR3 runs 14 residues. Trimming removed 1 base at V and 2 bases at J, with 9 bases between.

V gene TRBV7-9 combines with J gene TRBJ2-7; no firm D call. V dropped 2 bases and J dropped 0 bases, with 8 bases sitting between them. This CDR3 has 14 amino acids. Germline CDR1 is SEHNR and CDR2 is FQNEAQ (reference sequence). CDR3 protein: CASSLTQSSYEQYF. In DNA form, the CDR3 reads TGTGCCAGCAGCTTAACACAGAGCTCCTACGAGCAGTACTTC.

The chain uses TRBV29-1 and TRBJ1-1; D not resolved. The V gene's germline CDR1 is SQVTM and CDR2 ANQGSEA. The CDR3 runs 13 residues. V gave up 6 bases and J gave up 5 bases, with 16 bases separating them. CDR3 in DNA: TGCAGCGTACAAAGAGAGGAAGAAACTGAAGCTTTCTTT. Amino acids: CSVQREEETEAFF.

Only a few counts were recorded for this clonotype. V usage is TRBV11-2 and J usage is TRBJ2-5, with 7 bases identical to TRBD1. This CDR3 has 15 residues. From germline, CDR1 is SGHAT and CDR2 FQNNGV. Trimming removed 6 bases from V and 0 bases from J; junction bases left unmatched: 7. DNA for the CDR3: TGTGCCAGCAGGGGACCGGGACAGAACCAAGAGACCCAGTACTTC. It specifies CASRGPGQNQETQYF.

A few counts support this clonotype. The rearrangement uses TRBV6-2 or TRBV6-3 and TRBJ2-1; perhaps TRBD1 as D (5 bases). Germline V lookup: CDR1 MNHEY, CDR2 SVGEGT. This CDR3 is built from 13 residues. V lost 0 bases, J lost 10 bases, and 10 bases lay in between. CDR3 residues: CASSYSGQREQFF. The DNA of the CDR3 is TGTGCCAGCAGTTACTCGGGGCAGCGCGAGCAGTTCTTC.

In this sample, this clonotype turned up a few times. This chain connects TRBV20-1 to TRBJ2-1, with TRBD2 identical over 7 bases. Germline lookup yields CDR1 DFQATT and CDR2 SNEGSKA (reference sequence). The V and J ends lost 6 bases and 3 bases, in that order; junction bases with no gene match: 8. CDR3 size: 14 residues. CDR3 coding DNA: TGCAGTGCGTTAGCTAGCGGAAACTACAATGAGCAGTTCTTC. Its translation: CSALASGNYNEQFF.

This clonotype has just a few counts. The CDR3 DNA reads as TGCAGCGTTTCTGACAGGGGACTTTCCTACGAGCAGTACTTC. Translation: CSVSDRGLSYEQYF. The V gene is TRBV29-1, the J gene TRBJ2-7; 8 positions match TRBD1. In germline, CDR1 is SQVTM, CDR2 ANQGSEA. This CDR3 is 14 amino acids long. The junction had 7 bases not matched to a gene; V was cut back by 5 bases and J by 1 base.

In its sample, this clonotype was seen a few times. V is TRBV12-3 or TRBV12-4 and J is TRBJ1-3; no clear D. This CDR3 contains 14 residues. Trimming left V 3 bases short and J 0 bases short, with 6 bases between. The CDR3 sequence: CASSFRLSGNTIYF. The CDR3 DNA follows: TGTGCCAGCAGTTTCCGCCTCTCTGGAAACACCATATATTTT.